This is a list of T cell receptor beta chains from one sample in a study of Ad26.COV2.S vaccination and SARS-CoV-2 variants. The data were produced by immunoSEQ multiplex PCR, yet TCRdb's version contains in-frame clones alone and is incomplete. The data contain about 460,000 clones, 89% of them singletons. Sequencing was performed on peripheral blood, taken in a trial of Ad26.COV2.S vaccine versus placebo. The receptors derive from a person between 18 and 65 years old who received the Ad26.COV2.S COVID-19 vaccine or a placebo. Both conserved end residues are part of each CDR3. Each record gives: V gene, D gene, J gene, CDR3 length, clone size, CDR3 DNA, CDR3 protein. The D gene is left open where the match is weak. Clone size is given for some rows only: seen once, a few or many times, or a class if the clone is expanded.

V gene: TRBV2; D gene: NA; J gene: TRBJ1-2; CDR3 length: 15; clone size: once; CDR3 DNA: TGTGCCAGCAGTGAAGTGGGGGGAAAGGACTATGGCTACACCTTC; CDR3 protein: CASSEVGGKDYGYTF
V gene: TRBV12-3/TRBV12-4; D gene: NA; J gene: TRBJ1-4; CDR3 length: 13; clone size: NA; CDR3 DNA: TGTGCCAGCGGGGGGGTTGCTAATGAAAAACTGTTTTTT; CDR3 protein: CASGGVANEKLFF
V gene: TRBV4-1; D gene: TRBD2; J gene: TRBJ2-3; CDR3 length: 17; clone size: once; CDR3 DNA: TGCGCCAGCAGCCAAGAACCTAGCGGGAGAAGCACAGATACGCAGTATTTT; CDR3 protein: CASSQEPSGRSTDTQYF
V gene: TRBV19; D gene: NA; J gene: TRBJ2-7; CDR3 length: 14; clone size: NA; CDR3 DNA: TGTGCCAGTAGTCCCCGACAGGGACTGTACGAGCAGTACTTC; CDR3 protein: CASSPRQGLYEQYF
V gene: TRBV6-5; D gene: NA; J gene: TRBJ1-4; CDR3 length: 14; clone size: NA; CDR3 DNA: TGTGCCAGCAGGATCCCCGCAACTAATGAAAAACTGTTTTTT; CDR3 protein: CASRIPATNEKLFF
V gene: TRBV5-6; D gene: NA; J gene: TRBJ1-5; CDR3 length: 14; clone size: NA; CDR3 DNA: TGTGCCAGCAGCTTTTTAGGTCGAAATCAGCCCCAGCATTTT; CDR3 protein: CASSFLGRNQPQHF
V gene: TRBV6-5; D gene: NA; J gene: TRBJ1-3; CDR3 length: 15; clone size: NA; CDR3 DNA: TGTGCCAGCAGTTACTCTGAGGGTCGGGGAAACACCATATATTTT; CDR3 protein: CASSYSEGRGNTIYF
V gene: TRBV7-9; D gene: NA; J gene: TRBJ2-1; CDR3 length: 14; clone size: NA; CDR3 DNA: TGTGCCAGCAGCCCTCCTAGGTCTCACCTTGAGCAGTTCTTC; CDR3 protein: CASSPPRSHLEQFF
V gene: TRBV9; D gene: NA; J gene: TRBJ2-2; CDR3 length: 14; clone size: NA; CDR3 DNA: TGTGCCAGCGGCCTACAAGGCCCCCTCGGGGAGCTGTTTTTT; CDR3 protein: CASGLQGPLGELFF
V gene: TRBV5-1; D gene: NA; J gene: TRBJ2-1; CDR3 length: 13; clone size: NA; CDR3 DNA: TGCGCCAGCGGGTCACAGGCTTACAATGAGCAGTTCTTC; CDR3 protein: CASGSQAYNEQFF
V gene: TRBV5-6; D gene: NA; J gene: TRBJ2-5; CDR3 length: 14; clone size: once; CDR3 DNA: TGTGCCAGCAGCTTGAATCTAGCCAAAGAGACCCAGTACTTC; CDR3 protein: CASSLNLAKETQYF
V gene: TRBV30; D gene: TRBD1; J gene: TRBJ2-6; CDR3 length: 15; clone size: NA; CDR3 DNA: TGTGCCTGGACCGGACCGGGACAGGGTTCAAACGTCCTGACTTTC; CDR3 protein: CAWTGPGQGSNVLTF
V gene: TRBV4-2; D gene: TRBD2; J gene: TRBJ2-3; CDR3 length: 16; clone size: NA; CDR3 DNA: TGTGCCAGCAGCCAAGATCTAGCGGGGGGTACAGATACGCAGTATTTT; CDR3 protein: CASSQDLAGGTDTQYF
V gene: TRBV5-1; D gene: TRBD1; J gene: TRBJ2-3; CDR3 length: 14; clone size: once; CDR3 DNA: TGCGCCAGCAACCGTGACAGGGGCACAGATACGCAGTATTTT; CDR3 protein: CASNRDRGTDTQYF
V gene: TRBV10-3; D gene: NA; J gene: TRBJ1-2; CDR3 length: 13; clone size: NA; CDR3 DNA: TGTGCCATCAGGGGGACGGAATTCTATGGCTACACCTTC; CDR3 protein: CAIRGTEFYGYTF
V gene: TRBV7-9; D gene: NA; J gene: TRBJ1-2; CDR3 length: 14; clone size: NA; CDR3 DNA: TGTGCCAGCAGCTTAGCTTCAGGGGCCTATGGCTACACCTTC; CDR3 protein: CASSLASGAYGYTF
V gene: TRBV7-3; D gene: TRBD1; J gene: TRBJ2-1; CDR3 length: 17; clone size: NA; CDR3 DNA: TGTGCCAGCAGCTTAATAGGGGGCGTCAGCTCCTACAATGAGCAGTTCTTC; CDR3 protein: CASSLIGGVSSYNEQFF